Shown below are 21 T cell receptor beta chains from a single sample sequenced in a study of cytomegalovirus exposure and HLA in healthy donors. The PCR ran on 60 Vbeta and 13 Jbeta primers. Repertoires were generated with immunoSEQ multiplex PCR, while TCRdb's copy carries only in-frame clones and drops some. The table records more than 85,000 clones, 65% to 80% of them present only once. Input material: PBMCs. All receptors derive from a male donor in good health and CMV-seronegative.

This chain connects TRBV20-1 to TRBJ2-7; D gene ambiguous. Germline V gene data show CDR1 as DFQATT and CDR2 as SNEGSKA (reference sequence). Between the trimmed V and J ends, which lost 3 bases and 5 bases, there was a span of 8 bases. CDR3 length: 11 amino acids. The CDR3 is CSARDADEQYF. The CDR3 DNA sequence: TGCAGTGCTAGGGATGCGGACGAGCAGTACTTC.

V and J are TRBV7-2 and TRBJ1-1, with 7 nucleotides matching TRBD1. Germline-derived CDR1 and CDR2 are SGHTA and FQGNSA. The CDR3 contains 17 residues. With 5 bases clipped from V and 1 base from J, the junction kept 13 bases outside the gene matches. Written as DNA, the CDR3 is TGTGCCAGCAGCGGAGGGACAGTCTGGCCGGGGAACACTGAAGCTTTCTTT. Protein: CASSGGTVWPGNTEAFF.

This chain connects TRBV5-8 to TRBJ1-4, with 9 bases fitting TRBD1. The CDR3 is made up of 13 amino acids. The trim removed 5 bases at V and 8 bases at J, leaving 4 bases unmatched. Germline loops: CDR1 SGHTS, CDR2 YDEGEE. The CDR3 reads CASRRDRAEKLFF. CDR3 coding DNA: TGTGCCAGCAGGCGGGACAGGGCGGAAAAACTGTTTTTT.

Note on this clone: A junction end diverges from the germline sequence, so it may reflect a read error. This chain's CDR3 is CASSLGTSGTNEQYF. The CDR3 DNA follows: TGTGCTAGCAGCTTAGGGACTAGCGGGACCAACGAGCAGTACTTC. V and J are TRBV7-7 and TRBJ2-5, with 13 bases that match TRBD2. With the DNA end fitting TRBJ2-7 better, the J assignment may be wrong. Germline CDR1 SSHAT, CDR2 FNYEAQ (reference sequence). The CDR3 has 15 amino acids.

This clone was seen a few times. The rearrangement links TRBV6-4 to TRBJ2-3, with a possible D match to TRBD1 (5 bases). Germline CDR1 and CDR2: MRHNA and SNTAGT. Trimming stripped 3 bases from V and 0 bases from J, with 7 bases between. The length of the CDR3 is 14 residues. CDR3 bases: TGTGCCAGCAGTGAAAGGGGTAGCACAGATACGCAGTATTTT. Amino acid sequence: CASSERGSTDTQYF.

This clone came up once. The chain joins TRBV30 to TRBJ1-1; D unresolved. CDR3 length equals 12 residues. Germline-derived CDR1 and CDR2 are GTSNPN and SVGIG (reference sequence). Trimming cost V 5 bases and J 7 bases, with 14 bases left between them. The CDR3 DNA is TGTGCCTGGGGGCGGGGTGGCGGTGAAGCTTTCTTT. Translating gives CAWGRGGGEAFF.

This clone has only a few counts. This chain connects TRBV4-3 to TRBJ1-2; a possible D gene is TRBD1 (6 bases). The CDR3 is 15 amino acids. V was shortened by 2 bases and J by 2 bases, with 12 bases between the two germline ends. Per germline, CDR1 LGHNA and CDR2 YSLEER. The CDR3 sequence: CASSQTGTLNYGYTF. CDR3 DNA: TGCGCCAGCAGCCAAACCGGGACACTCAACTATGGCTACACCTTC.

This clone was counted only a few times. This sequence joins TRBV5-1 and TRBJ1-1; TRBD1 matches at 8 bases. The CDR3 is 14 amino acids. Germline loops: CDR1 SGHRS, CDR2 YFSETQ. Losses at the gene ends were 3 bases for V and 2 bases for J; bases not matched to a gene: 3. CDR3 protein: CASSSQGGNTEAFF. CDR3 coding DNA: TGCGCCAGCAGCTCACAGGGGGGAAACACTGAAGCTTTCTTT.

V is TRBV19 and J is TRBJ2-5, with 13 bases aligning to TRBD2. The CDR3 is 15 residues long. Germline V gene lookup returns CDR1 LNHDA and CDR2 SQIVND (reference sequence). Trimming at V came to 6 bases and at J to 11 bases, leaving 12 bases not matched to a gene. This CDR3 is CASSLRTSGGEGQYF. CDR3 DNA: TGTGCCAGTAGCCTTAGGACTAGCGGGGGAGAAGGTCAGTACTTC.

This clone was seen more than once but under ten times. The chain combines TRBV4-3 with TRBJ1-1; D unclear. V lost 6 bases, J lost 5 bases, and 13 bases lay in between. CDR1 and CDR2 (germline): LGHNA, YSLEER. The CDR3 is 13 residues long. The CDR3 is CASSYNRRTEAFF. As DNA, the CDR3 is TGCGCCAGCAGTTATAACCGGCGGACTGAAGCTTTCTTT.

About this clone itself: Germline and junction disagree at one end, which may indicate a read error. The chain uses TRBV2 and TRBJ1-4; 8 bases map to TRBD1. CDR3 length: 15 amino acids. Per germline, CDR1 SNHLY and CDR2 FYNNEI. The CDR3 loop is CASTEQGDWSEKLFF. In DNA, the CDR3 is TGTGCCAGCACTGAACAGGGGGATTGGAGTGAAAAACTGTTTTTT.

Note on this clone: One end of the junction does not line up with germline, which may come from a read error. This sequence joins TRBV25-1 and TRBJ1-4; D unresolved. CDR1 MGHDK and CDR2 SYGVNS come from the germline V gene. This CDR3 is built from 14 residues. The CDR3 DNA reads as TGTGCCAACAGTGGAGTGACGAGGGATGAAAAACTGTTTTTT. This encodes CANSGVTRDEKLFF.

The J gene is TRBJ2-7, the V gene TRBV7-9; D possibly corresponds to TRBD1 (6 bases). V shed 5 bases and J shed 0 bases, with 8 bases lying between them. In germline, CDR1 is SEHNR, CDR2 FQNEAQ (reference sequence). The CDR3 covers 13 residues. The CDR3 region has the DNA TGTGCCAGCAGCCGGGACAACTCCTACGAGCAGTACTTC. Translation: CASSRDNSYEQYF.

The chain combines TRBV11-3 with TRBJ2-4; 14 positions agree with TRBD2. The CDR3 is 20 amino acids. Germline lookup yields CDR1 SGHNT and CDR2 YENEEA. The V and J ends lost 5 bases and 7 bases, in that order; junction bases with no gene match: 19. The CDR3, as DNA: TGTGCCAGCAGCCCGCGGGGACTAGCGGGAGCGGGCGAATCTAAGAACATTCAGTACTTC. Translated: CASSPRGLAGAGESKNIQYF.

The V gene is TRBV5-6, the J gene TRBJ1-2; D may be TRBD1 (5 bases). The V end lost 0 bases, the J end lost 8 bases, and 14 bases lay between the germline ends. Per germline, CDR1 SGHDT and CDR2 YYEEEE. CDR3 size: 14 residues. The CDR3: CASSLAGVEGGYTF. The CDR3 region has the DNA TGTGCCAGCAGCTTGGCCGGGGTGGAGGGGGGCTACACCTTC. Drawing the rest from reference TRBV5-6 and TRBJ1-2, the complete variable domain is DAGVTQSPTHLIKTRGQQVTLRCSPKSGHDTVSWYQQALGQGPQFIFQYYEEEERQRGNFPDRFSGHQFPNYSSELNVNALLLGDSALYLCASSLAGVEGGYTFGSGTRLTVV.

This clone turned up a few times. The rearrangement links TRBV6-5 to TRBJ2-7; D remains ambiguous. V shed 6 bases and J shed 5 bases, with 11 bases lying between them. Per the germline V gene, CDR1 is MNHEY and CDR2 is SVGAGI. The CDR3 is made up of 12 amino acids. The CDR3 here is CASRGTLDEQYF. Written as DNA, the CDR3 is TGTGCCAGCAGGGGCACTCTTGACGAGCAGTACTTC.

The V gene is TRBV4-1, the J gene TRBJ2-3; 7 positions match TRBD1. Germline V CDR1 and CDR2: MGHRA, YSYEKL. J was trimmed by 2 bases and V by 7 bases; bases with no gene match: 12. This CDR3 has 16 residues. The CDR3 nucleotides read TGCGCCAGCACTCGGTCGACAGGGCAAACCACAGATACGCAGTATTTT. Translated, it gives CASTRSTGQTTDTQYF.

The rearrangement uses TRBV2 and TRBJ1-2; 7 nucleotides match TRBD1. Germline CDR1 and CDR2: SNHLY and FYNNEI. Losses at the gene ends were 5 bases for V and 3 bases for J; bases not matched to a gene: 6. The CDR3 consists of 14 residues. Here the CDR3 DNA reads TGTGCCAGCAGTTTCCCGCAGGGGGACTATGGCTACACCTTC. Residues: CASSFPQGDYGYTF.

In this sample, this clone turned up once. This CDR3 reads CASSPGGINYGYTF. DNA of the CDR3: TGTGCCAGCAGTCCCGGCGGAATAAACTATGGCTACACCTTC. The J gene is TRBJ1-2, the V gene TRBV5-6; D not certain. The germline gives CDR1 SGHDT, CDR2 YYEEEE. The length of the CDR3 is 14 residues. V dropped 5 bases and J dropped 2 bases, with 13 bases sitting between them.

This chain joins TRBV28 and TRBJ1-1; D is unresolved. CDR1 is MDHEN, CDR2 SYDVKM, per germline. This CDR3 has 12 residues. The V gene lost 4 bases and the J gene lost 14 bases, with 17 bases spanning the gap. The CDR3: CASSSSDPKLFF. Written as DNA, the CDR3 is TGTGCCAGCAGTTCCTCCGATCCGAAGCTCTTCTTT.

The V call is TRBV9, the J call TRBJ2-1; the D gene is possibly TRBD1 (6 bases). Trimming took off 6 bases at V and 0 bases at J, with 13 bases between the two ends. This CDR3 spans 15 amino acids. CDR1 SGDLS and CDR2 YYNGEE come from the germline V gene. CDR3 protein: CASTPRGSSYNEQFF. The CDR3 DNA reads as TGTGCCAGCACCCCAAGGGGGAGCTCCTACAATGAGCAGTTCTTC.